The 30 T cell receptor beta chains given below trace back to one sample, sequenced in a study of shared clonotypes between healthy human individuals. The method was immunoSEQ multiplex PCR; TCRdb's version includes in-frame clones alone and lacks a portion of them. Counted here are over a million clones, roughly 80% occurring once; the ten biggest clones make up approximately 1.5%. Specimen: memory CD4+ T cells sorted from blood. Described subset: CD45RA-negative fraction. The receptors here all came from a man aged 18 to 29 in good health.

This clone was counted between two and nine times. The DNA for the CDR3 is TGTGCCAGCAGCTTAAACGCAGATACGCAGTATTTT. It codes for CASSLNADTQYF. J is TRBJ2-3 and V is TRBV7-2; the D is unclear. This CDR3 contains 12 residues. V lost 2 bases to trimming and J lost 4 bases, with 4 bases between them. Germline loops: CDR1 SGHTA, CDR2 FQGNSA.

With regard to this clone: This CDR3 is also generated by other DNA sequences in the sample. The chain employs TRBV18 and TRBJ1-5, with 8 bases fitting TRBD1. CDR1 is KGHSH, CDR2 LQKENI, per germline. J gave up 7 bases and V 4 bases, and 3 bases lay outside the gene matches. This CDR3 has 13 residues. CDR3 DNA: TGTGCCAGCTCACGGGGACAGGAACAGCCCCAGCATTTT. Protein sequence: CASSRGQEQPQHF.

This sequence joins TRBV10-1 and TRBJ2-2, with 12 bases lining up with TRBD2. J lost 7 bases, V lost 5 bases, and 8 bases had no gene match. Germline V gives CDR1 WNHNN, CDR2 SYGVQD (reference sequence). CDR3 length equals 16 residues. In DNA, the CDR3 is TGCGCCAGCAGTCCATTACTAGCGGGAGGACGCGGGGAGCTGTTTTTT. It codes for CASSPLLAGGRGELFF.

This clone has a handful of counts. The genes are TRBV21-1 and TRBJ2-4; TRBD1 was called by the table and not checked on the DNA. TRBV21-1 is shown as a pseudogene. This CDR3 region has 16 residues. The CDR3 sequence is CASSKRPRQGPNIQYF. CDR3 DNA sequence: TGTGCCAGCAGCAAAAGACCTCGACAGGGACCAAACATTCAGTACTTC.

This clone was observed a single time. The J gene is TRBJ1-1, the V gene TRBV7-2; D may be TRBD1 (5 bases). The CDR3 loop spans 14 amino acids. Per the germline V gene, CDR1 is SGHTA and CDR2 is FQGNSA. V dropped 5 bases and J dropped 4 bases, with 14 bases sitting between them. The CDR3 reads CASSRDQSSTEAFF. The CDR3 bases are TGTGCCAGCAGCCGGGACCAATCGAGCACTGAAGCTTTCTTT. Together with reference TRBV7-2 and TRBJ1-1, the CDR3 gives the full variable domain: GAGVSQSPSNKVTEKGKDVELRCDPISGHTALYWYRQSLGQGLEFLIYFQGNSAPDKSGLPSDRFSAERTGGSVSTLTIQRTQQEDSAVYLCASSRDQSSTEAFFGQGTRLTVV.

Here the CDR3 reads CASSSLQETQYF. The CDR3 DNA reads TGCGCCAGCAGCTCGCTCCAAGAGACCCAGTACTTC. The chain links TRBV5-1 to TRBJ2-5; D call uncertain. The CDR3 totals 12 residues. Germline-derived CDR1 and CDR2 are SGHRS and YFSETQ. The germline V and J ends were trimmed by 3 bases and 1 base, with 4 bases remaining between them.

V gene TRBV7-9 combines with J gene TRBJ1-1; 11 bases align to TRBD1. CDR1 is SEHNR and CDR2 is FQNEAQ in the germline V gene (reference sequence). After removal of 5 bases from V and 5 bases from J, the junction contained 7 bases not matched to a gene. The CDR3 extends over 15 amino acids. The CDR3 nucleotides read TGTGCCAGCAGCCGGACAGGGGGCTCGGAAACTGAAGCTTTCTTT. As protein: CASSRTGGSETEAFF.

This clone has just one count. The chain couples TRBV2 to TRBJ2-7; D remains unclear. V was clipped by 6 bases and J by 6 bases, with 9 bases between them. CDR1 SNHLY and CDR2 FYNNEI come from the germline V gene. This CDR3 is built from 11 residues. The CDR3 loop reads CASRESLEQYF. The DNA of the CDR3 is TGTGCCAGCAGGGAATCCCTCGAGCAGTACTTC.

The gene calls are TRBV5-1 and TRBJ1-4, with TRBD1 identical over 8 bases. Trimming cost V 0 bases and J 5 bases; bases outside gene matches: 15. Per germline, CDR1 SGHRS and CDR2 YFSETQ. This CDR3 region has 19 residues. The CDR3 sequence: CASSLVGTGGTRSNEKLFF. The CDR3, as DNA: TGCGCCAGCAGCTTGGTGGGAACAGGGGGTACGAGATCGAATGAAAAACTGTTTTTT.

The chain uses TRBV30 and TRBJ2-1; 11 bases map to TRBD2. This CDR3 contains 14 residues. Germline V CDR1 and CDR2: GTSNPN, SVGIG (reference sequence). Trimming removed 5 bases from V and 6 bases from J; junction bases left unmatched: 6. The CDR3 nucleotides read TGTGCCTGGGTAGGGACTAGCGGCCCCAATGAGCAGTTCTTC. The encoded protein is CAWVGTSGPNEQFF.

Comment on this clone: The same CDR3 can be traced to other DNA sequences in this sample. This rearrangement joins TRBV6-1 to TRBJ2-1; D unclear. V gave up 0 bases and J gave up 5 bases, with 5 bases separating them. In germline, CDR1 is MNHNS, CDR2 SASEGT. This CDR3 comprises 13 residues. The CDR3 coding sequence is TGTGCCAGCAGTGAAGCTCGGAACAATGAGCAGTTCTTC. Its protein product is CASSEARNNEQFF.

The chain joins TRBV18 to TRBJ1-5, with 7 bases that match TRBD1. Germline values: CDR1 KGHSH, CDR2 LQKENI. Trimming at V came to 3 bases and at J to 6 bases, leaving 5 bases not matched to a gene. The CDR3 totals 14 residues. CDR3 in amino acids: CASSPNRDSQPQHF. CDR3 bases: TGTGCCAGCTCACCCAACAGGGACAGTCAGCCCCAGCATTTT.

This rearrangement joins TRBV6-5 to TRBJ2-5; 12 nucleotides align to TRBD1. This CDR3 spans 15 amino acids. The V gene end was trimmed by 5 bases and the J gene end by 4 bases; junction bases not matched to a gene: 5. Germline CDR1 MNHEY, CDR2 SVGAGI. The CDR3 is CASSTRDRGPETQYF. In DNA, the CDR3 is TGTGCCAGCAGTACGCGGGACAGGGGGCCAGAGACCCAGTACTTC.

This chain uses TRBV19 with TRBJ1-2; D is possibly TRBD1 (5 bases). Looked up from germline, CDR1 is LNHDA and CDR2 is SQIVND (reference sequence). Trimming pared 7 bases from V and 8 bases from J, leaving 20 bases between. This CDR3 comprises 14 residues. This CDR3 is CASTAGSSAYGYTF. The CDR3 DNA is TGTGCCAGTACGGCAGGGTCCTCCGCTTACGGCTACACCTTC.

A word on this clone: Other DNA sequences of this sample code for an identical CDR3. The CDR3 DNA reads as TGCGCCAGCAGCTTGGTTGCGGGAGGCCCAGATACGCAGTATTTT. Its protein is CASSLVAGGPDTQYF. The chain combines TRBV5-1 with TRBJ2-3; TRBD2 matches at 8 bases. Germline CDR1 is SGHRS and CDR2 is YFSETQ. V shed 0 bases and J 4 bases; nucleotides not matched to a gene: 4. The CDR3 has 15 amino acids.

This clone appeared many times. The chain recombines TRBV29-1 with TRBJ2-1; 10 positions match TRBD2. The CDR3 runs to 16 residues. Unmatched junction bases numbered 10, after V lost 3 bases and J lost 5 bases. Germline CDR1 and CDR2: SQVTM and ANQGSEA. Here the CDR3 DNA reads TGCAGCGTTGAGACCCCGGGACTAGCGAGCAACAATGAGCAGTTCTTC. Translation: CSVETPGLASNNEQFF.

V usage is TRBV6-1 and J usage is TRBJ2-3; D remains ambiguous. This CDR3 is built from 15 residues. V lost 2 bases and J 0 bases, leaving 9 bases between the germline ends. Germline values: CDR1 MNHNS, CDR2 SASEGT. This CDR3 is CASSEIGTSTDTQYF. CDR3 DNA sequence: TGTGCCAGCAGTGAAATAGGCACCAGCACAGATACGCAGTATTTT.

CDR3 sequence: CASSPASGGTQYF. Written as DNA, the CDR3 is TGTGCCAGCAGCCCCGCTAGCGGGGGGACCCAGTACTTC. The chain couples TRBV2 to TRBJ2-5, with 10 nucleotides matching TRBD2. The CDR3 is 13 amino acids. Unmatched junction bases numbered 5, after V lost 6 bases and J lost 7 bases. CDR1 is SNHLY, CDR2 FYNNEI, per germline.

Here the CDR3 reads CASSLGGSGNTIYF. Here the CDR3 DNA reads TGTGCCAGCAGCTTAGGGGGTTCTGGAAACACCATATATTTT. The V call is TRBV7-6, the J call TRBJ1-3, with D uncertain. V shed 1 base and J shed 1 base, with 5 bases lying between them. The CDR3 extends over 14 amino acids. Germline lookup yields CDR1 SGHVS and CDR2 FNYEAQ.

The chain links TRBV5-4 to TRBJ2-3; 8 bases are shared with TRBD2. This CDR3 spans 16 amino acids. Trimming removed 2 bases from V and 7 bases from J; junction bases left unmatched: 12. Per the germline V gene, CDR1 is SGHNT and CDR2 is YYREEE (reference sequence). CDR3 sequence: CASSFRATSATNTQYF. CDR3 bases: TGTGCCAGCAGCTTCCGGGCGACTAGCGCCACCAATACGCAGTATTTT.

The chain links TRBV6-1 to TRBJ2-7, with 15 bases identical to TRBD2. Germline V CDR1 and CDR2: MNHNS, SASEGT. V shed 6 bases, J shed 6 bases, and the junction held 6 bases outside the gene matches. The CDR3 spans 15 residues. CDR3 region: CASRRTSGGAGEQYF. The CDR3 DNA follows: TGTGCCAGCAGAAGGACTAGCGGGGGGGCGGGCGAGCAGTACTTC.

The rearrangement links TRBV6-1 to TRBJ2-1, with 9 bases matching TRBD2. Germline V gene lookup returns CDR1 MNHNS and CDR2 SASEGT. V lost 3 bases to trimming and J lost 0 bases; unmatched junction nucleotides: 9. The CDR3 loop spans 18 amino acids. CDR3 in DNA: TGTGCCAGCAGTGAGGGTAGCGGGGGCCCAAGCTCCTACAATGAGCAGTTCTTC. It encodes CASSEGSGGPSSYNEQFF.

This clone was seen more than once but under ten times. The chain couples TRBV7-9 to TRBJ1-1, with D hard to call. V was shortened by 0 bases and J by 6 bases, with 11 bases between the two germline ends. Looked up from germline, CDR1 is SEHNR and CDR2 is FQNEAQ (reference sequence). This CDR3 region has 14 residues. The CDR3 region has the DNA TGTGCCAGCAGCTTAGCGAAACAGCACGCTGAAGCTTTCTTT. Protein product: CASSLAKQHAEAFF.

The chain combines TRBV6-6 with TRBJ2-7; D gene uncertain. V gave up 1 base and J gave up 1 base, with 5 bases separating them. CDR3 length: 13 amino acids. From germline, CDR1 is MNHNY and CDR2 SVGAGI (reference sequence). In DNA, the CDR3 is TGTGCCAGCAGTTACTACGGATCCTACGAGCAGTACTTC. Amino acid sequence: CASSYYGSYEQYF.

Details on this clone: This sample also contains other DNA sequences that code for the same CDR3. CDR3 in DNA: TGTGCCAGCTCACCGGGGGCTAGCTCCTACGAGCAGTACTTC. Residues: CASSPGASSYEQYF. This chain uses TRBV18 with TRBJ2-7; weak D call: TRBD1 (6 bases). This CDR3 has 14 residues. In germline, CDR1 is KGHSH, CDR2 LQKENI. V was trimmed by 3 bases and J by 0 bases, leaving 9 bases between them.

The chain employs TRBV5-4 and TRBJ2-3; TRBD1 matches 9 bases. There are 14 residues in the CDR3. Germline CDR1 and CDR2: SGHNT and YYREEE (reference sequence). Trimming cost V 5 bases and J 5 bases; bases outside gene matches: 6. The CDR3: CASRPGTGRDTQYF. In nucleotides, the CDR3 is TGTGCCAGCAGGCCCGGGACAGGGAGAGATACGCAGTATTTT.

As DNA, the CDR3 is TGTGCCAGCAGCGATGGGATAGCTAACGGCAATGAGCAGTTCTTC. Translation: CASSDGIANGNEQFF. The chain links TRBV9 to TRBJ2-1; D gene ambiguous. V dropped 3 bases and J dropped 6 bases, with 16 bases sitting between them. Looked up from germline, CDR1 is SGDLS and CDR2 is YYNGEE. The CDR3 loop spans 15 amino acids.

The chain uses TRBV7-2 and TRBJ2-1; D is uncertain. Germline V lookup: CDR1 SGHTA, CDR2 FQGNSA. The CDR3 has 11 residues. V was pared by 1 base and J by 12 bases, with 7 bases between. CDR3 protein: CASSLGPRQFF. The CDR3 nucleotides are TGTGCCAGCAGCTTAGGCCCGCGGCAGTTCTTC.

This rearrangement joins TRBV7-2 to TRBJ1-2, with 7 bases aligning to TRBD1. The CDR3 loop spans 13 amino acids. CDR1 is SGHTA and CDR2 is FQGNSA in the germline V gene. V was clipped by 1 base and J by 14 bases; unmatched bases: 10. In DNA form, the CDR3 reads TGTGCCAGCAGCTTAGACCCCGTGCTACAGGGGACCTTC. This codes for CASSLDPVLQGTF.

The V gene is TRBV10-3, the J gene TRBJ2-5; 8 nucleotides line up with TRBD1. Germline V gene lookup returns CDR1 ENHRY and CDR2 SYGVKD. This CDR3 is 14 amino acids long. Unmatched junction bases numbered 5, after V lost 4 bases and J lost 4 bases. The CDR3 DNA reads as TGTGCCATCAGTGCCAGGGGGCTGGGAGAGACCCAGTACTTC. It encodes CAISARGLGETQYF.